This T cell receptor beta chain was profiled in a study of blood T cell repertoires in COVID-19. On the study more broadly: COVID-19 samples from acute and convalescent phases originated in the United States, Italy and Spain. Nucleic acid was either cDNA or gDNA, and it came from T cells, B-cell-depleted T cells, or PBMCs.

Methods used by the authors: Amplification of reference gene primers provided the estimated nucleated cell counts. Libraries were prepared by immunoSEQ multiplex PCR; TCRdb keeps only in-frame clonotypes and omits some of them. V and J calls and clone size come straight from that table; D and trimming were deduced from the DNA. The sample yields 90,000 to 150,000 clones, around nine tenths seen once. This clone was seen repeatedly, ten times or more. The sample comprised peripheral blood. The clonotype was recovered from a human donor with acute or convalescent COVID-19. The donor label of this sample is uncertain.

CDR3 loop: CASRPGTGYYRDEQYF. The CDR3 bases are TGTGCCAGTAGGCCCGGGACAGGTTACTATCGGGACGAGCAGTACTTC. V usage is TRBV19 and J usage is TRBJ2-7; 8 bases are shared with TRBD1. The CDR3 consists of 16 residues. CDR1 and CDR2 (germline): LNHDA, SQIVND (reference sequence). The junction had 15 bases not matched to a gene; V was cut back by 6 bases and J by 5 bases.